This T cell receptor (beta chain) derives from a study of cytomegalovirus exposure and HLA in healthy donors. In the study overall: Among around 200 million T cells, an earlier analysis found 90 million to 130 million unique TCR beta sequences. Regarding the study as a whole: Excluded: some indistinguishable V segments such as TRBV6-2 and TRBV6-3. There were over 150 TCR beta chains listed as cytomegalovirus-associated.

The PCR ran on 60 Vbeta and 13 Jbeta primers. Assay: immunoSEQ multiplex PCR; the TCRdb copy retains only in-frame clones and omits some. The table records 200,000 to 250,000 clones, around 89% of them present only once. V was clipped by 5 bases and J by 5 bases; unmatched bases: 7. The CDR3 contains 15 residues. The germline gives CDR1 SGHVS, CDR2 FNYEAQ. A word on this clone: Its target is unknown.

The receptor was derived from a woman aged 18-30 years in good health and CMV-seronegative. The specimen sequenced was PBMCs. This sequence joins TRBV7-6 and TRBJ1-4; 8 nucleotides align to TRBD1. CDR3 sequence: CASSPGTGRNEKLFF. CDR3 sequence (DNA): TGTGCCAGCAGCCCCGGGACAGGCAGAAATGAAAAACTGTTTTTT.